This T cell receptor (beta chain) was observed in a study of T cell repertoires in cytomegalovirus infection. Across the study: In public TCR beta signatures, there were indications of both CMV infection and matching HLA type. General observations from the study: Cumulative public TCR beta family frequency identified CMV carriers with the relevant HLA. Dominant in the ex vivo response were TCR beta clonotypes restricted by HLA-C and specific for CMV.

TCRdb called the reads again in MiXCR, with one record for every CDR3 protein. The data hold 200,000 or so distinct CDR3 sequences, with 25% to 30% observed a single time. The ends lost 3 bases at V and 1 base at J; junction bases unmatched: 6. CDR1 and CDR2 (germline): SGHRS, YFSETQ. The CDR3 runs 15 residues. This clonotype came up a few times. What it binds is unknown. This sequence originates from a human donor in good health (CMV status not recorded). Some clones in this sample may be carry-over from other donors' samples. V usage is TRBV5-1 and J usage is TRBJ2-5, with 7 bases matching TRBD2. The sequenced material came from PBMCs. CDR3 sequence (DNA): TGCGCCAGCAGCTCCGGGACTACCCCCCAAGAGACCCAGTACTTC. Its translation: CASSSGTTPQETQYF.